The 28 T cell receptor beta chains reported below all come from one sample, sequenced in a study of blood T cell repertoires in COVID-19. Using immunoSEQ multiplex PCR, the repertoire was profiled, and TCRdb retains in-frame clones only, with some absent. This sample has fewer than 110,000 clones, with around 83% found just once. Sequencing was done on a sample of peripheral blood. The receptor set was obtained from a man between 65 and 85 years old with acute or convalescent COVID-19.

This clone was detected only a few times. CDR3 in amino acids: CASSIRGGATEAFF. In DNA, the CDR3 is TGTGCCAGTAGTATACGGGGTGGTGCGACTGAAGCTTTCTTT. The chain links TRBV19 to TRBJ1-1; D gene uncertain. This CDR3 is built from 14 residues. Trimming took off 2 bases at V and 5 bases at J, with 12 bases between the two ends. CDR1 LNHDA and CDR2 SQIVND come from the germline V gene (reference sequence).

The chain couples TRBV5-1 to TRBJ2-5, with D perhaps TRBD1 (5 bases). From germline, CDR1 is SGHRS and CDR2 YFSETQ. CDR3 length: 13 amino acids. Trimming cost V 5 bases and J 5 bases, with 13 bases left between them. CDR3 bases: TGCGCCAGCAGATGGCAACCAGGGGAGACCCAGTACTTC. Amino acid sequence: CASRWQPGETQYF.

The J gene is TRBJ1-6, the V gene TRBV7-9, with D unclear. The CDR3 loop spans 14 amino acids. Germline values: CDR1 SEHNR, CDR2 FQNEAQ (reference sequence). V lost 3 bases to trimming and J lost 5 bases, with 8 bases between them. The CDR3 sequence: CASSFSGDNSPLHF. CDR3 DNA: TGTGCCAGCAGCTTTTCCGGGGATAATTCACCCCTCCACTTT.

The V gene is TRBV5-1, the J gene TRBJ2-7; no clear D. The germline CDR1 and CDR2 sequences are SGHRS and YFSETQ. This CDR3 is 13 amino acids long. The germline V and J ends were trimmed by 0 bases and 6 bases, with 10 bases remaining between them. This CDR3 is CASSLAQDTEQYF. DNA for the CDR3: TGCGCCAGCAGCTTGGCTCAGGATACCGAGCAGTACTTC.

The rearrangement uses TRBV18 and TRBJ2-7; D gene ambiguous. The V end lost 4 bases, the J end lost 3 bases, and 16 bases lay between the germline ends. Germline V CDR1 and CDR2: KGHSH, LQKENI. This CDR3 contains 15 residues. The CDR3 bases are TGTGCCAGCTCACTTACAGACGTCAGTTTCTACGAGCAGTACTTC. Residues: CASSLTDVSFYEQYF. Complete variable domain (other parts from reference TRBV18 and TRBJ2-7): NAGVMQNPRHLVRRRGQEARLRCSPMKGHSHVYWYRQLPEEGLKFMVYLQKENIIDESGMPKERFSAEFPKEGPSILRIQQVVRGDSAAYFCASSLTDVSFYEQYFGPGTRLTVT.

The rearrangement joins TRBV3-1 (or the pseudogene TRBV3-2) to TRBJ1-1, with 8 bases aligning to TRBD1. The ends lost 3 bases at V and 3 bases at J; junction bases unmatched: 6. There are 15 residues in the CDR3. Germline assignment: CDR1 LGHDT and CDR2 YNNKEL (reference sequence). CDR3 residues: CASSHPSDRDTEAFF. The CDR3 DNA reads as TGTGCCAGCAGCCACCCTTCGGACAGGGACACTGAAGCTTTCTTT.

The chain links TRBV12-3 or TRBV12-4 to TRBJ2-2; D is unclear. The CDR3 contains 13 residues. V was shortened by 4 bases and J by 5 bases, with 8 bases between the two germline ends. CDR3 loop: CASSSTRTGELFF. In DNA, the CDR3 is TGTGCCAGCAGTTCCACGAGAACCGGGGAGCTGTTTTTT.

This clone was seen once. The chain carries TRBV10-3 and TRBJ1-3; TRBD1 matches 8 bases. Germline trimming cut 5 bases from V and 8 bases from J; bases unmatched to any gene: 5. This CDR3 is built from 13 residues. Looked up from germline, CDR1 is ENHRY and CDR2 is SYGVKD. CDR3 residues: CAISKDRVDTIYF. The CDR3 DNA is TGTGCCATCAGTAAGGACAGGGTAGACACCATATATTTT.

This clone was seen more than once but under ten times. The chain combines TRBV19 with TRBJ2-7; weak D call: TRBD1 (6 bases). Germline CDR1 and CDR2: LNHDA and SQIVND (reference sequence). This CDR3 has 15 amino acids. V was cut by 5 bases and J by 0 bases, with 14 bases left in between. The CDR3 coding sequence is TGTGCCAGTAGTTCCGGTGGACAGTACTCCTACGAGCAGTACTTC. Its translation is CASSSGGQYSYEQYF.

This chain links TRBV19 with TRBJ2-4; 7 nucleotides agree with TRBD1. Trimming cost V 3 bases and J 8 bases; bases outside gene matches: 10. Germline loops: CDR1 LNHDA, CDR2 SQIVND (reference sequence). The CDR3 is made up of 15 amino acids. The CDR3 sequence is CASSMLGTGADIQYF. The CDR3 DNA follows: TGTGCCAGTAGTATGCTGGGAACAGGGGCTGACATTCAGTACTTC.

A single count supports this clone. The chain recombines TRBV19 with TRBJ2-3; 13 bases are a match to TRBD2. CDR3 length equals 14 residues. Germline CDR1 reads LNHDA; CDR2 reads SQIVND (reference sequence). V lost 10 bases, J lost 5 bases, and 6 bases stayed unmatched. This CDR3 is CATGLAGVIDTQYF. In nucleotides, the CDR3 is TGTGCCACCGGACTAGCGGGGGTGATAGATACGCAGTATTTT.

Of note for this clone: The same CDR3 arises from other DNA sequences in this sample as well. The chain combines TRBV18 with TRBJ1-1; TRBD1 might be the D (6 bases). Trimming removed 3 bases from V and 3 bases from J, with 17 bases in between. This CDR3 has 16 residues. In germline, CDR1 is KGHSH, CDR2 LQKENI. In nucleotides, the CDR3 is TGTGCCAGCTCACCGGGTACAGGGTTGGGGGACACTGAAGCTTTCTTT. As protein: CASSPGTGLGDTEAFF. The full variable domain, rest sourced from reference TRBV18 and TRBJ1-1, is NAGVMQNPRHLVRRRGQEARLRCSPMKGHSHVYWYRQLPEEGLKFMVYLQKENIIDESGMPKERFSAEFPKEGPSILRIQQVVRGDSAAYFCASSPGTGLGDTEAFFGQGTRLTVV.

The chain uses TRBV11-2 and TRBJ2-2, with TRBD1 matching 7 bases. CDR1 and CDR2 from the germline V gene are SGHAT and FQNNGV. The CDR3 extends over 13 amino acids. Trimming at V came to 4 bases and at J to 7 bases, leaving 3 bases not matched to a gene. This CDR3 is CASSSDRIGELFF. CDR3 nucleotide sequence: TGTGCCAGCAGCTCGGACAGGATCGGGGAGCTGTTTTTT.

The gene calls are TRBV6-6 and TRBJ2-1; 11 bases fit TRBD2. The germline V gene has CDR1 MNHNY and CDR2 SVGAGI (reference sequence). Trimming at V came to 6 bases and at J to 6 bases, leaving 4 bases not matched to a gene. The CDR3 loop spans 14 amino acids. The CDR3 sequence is CASSLTSGVNEQFF. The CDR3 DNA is TGTGCCAGCAGCCTGACTAGCGGGGTCAATGAGCAGTTCTTC.

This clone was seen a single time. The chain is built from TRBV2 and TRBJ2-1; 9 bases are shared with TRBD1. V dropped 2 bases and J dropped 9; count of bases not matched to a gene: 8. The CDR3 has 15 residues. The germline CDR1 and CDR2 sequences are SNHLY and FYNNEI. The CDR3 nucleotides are TGTGCCAGCAGTGAAAGGACAGGGGAAGGAGTTGAGCAGTTCTTC. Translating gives CASSERTGEGVEQFF.

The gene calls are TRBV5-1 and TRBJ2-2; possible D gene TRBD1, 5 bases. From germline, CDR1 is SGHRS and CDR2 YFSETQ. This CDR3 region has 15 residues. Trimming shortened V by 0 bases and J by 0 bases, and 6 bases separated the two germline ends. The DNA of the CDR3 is TGCGCCAGCAGCTTGGGACAGCCGAACACCGGGGAGCTGTTTTTT. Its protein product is CASSLGQPNTGELFF.

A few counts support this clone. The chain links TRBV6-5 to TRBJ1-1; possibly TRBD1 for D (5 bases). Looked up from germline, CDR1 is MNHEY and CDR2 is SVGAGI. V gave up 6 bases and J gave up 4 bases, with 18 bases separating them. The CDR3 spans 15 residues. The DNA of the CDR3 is TGTGCCAGCAGGGGGCAGGGTCGGTTGGGCACTGAAGCTTTCTTT. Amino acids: CASRGQGRLGTEAFF.

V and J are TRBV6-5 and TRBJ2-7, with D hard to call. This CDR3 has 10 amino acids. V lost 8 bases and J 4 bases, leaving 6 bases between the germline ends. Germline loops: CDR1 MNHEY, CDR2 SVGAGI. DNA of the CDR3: TGTGCCAGCGGCATTTACGAGCAGTACTTC. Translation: CASGIYEQYF.

Here the CDR3 reads CASSVSGGNTGELFF. CDR3 nucleotide sequence: TGTGCCAGCAGCGTCTCAGGGGGCAATACCGGGGAGCTGTTTTTT. The genes are TRBV25-1 and TRBJ2-2, with 8 bases lining up with TRBD1. Looked up from germline, CDR1 is MGHDK and CDR2 is SYGVNS. This CDR3 has 15 amino acids. V dropped 6 bases and J dropped 5; count of bases not matched to a gene: 8.

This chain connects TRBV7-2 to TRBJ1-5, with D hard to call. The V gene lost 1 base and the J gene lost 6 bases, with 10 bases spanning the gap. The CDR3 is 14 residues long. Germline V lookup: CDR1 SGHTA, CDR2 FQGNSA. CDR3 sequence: CASSLGSRGQPQHF. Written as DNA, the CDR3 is TGTGCCAGCAGCTTAGGTTCTCGGGGTCAGCCCCAGCATTTT.

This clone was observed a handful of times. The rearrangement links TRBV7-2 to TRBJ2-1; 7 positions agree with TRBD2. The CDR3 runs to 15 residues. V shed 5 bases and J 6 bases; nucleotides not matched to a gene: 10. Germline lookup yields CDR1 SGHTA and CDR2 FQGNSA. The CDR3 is CASSTPTSYRNEQFF. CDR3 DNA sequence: TGTGCCAGCAGCACCCCGACTAGCTACCGCAATGAGCAGTTCTTC.

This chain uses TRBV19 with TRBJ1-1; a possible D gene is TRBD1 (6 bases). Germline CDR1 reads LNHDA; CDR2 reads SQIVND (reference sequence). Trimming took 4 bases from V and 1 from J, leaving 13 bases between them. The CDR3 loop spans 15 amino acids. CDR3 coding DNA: TGTGCCAGTAGTACCGGACAGACGACGAACACTGAAGCTTTCTTT. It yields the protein CASSTGQTTNTEAFF.

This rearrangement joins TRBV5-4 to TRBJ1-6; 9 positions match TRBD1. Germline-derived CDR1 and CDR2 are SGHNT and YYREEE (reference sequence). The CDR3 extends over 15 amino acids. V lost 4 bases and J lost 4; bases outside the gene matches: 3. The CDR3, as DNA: TGTGCCAGCAGCGACGGACAGGGGTATAATTCACCCCTCCACTTT. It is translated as CASSDGQGYNSPLHF.

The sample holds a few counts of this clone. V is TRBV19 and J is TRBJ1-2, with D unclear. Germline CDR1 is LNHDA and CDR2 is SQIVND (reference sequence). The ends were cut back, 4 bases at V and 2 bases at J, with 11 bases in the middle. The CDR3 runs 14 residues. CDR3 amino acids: CASSTRALNYGYTF. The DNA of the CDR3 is TGTGCCAGTAGTACGCGGGCATTAAACTATGGCTACACCTTC.

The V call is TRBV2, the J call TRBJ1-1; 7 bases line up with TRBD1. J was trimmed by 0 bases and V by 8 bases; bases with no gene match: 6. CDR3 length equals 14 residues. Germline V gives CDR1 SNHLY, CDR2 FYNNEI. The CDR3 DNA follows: TGTGCCAGCCATCGACAGGGTATGAACACTGAAGCTTTCTTT. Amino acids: CASHRQGMNTEAFF.

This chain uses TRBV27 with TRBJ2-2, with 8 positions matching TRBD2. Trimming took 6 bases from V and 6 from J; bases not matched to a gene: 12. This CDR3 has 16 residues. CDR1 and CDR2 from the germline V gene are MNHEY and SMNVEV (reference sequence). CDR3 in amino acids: CASRRSGGWEPGELFF. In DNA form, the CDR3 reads TGTGCCAGCAGGCGAAGCGGGGGTTGGGAGCCCGGGGAGCTGTTTTTT.

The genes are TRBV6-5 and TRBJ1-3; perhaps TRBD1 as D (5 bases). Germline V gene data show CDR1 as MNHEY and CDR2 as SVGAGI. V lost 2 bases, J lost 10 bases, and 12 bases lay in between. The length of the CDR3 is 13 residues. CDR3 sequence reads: CASSYNSGGTIYF. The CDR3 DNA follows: TGTGCCAGCAGTTACAACTCGGGGGGTACCATATATTTT.

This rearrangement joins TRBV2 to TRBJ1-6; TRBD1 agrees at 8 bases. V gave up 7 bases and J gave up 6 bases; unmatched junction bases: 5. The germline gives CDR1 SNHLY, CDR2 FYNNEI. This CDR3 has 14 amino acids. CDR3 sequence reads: CASNGQGGNSPLHF. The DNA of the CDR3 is TGTGCCAGCAATGGACAGGGCGGTAATTCACCCCTCCACTTT. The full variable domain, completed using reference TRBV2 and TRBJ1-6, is EPEVTQTPSHQVTQMGQEVILRCVPISNHLYFYWYRQILGQKVEFLVSFYNNEISEKSEIFDDQFSVERPDGSNFTLKIRSTKLEDSAMYFCASNGQGGNSPLHFGNGTRLTVT.